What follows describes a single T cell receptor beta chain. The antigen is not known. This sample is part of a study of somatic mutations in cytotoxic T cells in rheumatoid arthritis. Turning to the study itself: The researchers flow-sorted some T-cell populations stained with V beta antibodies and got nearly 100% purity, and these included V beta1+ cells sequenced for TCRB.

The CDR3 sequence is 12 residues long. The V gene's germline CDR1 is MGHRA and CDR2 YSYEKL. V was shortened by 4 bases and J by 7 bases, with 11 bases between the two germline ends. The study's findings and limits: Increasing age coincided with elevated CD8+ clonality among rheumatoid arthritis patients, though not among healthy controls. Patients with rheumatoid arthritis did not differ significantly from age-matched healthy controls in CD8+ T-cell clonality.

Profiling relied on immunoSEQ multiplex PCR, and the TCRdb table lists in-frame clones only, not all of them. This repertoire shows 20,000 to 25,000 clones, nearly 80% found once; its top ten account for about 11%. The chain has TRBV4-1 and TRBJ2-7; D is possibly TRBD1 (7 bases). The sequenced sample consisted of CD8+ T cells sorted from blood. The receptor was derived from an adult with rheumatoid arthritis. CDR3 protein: CASSRDSGEQYF. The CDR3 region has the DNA TGCGCCAGCAGCCGGGACAGCGGGGAGCAGTACTTC.